The 27 T cell receptor beta chains listed next were all sequenced from one sample in a study of blood T cell repertoires in COVID-19. Here immunoSEQ multiplex PCR was the method, and the copy in TCRdb shows in-frame clones only, minus some. The table has about 190,000 clones, approximately 85% seen once. Input material: peripheral blood. The receptors were sampled from an elderly man with COVID-19, enrolled during active disease.

The chain carries TRBV3-1 (or the pseudogene TRBV3-2) and TRBJ1-1; weak D call: TRBD1 (5 bases). This CDR3 is 14 amino acids long. V was shortened by 4 bases and J by 1 base, with 10 bases between the two germline ends. In germline, CDR1 is LGHDT, CDR2 YNNKEL (reference sequence). This CDR3 is CASSPTQGNTEAFF. The CDR3 DNA sequence: TGTGCCAGCAGCCCGACGCAGGGGAACACTGAAGCTTTCTTT.

The chain is built from TRBV6-1 and TRBJ1-6; D might be TRBD1 (6 bases). CDR3 size: 16 residues. The ends were cut back, 2 bases at V and 11 bases at J, with 19 bases in the middle. Germline V lookup: CDR1 MNHNS, CDR2 SASEGT. CDR3 loop: CASSESGRGLFPPLHF. The CDR3 DNA reads as TGTGCCAGCAGTGAATCCGGCAGGGGCCTGTTTCCACCCCTCCACTTT.

The V and J genes are TRBV2 and TRBJ2-1; TRBD2 aligns across 13 bases. The CDR3 extends over 15 amino acids. Germline lookup yields CDR1 SNHLY and CDR2 FYNNEI. The J segment lost 7 bases and the V segment lost 6 bases, leaving 6 bases of the junction unmatched. The DNA of the CDR3 is TGTGCCAGCAGCTTACTAGCGGGGGGGCCAAATGAGCAGTTCTTC. It specifies CASSLLAGGPNEQFF.

This clone was seen only once. Here the CDR3 reads CAGEAVPNTEAFF. The CDR3 coding sequence is TGTGCCGGAGAGGCCGTTCCCAACACTGAAGCTTTCTTT. The genes are TRBV2 and TRBJ1-1; D is ambiguous. Per the germline V gene, CDR1 is SNHLY and CDR2 is FYNNEI. V lost 11 bases, J lost 2 bases, and 15 bases lay in between. The CDR3 contains 13 residues.

This clone was detected once. The chain joins TRBV6-2 or TRBV6-3 to TRBJ1-1, with 7 bases lining up with TRBD1. The CDR3 totals 13 residues. Germline values: CDR1 MNHEY, CDR2 SVGEGT. With V trimmed by 2 bases and J by 7 bases, 4 bases remained unmatched. CDR3: CASSYQTGIEAFF. The CDR3 DNA sequence: TGTGCCAGCAGTTACCAGACAGGGATTGAAGCTTTCTTT.

This rearrangement joins TRBV7-2 to TRBJ2-1; D may be TRBD2 (6 bases). The CDR3 is made up of 14 amino acids. The V end was cut by 6 bases, the J end by 6 bases, with 15 bases between. CDR1 SGHTA and CDR2 FQGNSA come from the germline V gene. CDR3: CASSLAGLGNEQFF. CDR3 sequence (DNA): TGTGCCAGCAGTCTCGCGGGGTTGGGCAATGAGCAGTTCTTC.

This rearrangement joins TRBV7-2 to TRBJ1-1, with no clear D. V lost 1 base to trimming and J lost 1 base, with 7 bases between them. Per germline, CDR1 SGHTA and CDR2 FQGNSA. The CDR3 totals 14 residues. The CDR3 sequence: CASSLGGKNTEAFF. CDR3 bases: TGTGCCAGCAGCTTAGGCGGCAAGAACACTGAAGCTTTCTTT. The complete variable domain, with remaining parts taken from reference TRBV7-2 and TRBJ1-1, reads GAGVSQSPSNKVTEKGKDVELRCDPISGHTALYWYRQSLGQGLEFLIYFQGNSAPDKSGLPSDRFSAERTGGSVSTLTIQRTQQEDSAVYLCASSLGGKNTEAFFGQGTRLTVV.

The rearrangement joins TRBV2 to TRBJ1-1, with 8 positions matching TRBD1. Germline V gene sequence: CDR1 SNHLY, CDR2 FYNNEI. The CDR3 is made up of 17 amino acids. The trim removed 3 bases at V and 1 base at J, leaving 10 bases unmatched. The CDR3 sequence: CASSDRSGGLANTEAFF. Here the CDR3 DNA reads TGTGCCAGCAGTGACAGGTCAGGGGGCCTTGCGAACACTGAAGCTTTCTTT.

The rearrangement links TRBV10-2 to TRBJ2-2; 8 nucleotides match TRBD1. Germline trimming cut 6 bases from V and 5 bases from J; bases unmatched to any gene: 2. The CDR3 totals 13 residues. Germline V gene data show CDR1 as WSHSY and CDR2 as SAAADI. This CDR3 is CASRDRVTGELFF. The CDR3 DNA reads as TGCGCCAGCAGGGACAGGGTTACCGGGGAGCTGTTTTTT.

This clone appeared a single time. The chain combines TRBV5-1 with TRBJ2-1, with D perhaps TRBD1 (5 bases). The V end was cut by 9 bases, the J end by 6 bases, with 13 bases between. The CDR3 has 12 residues. CDR1 is SGHRS and CDR2 is YFSETQ in the germline V gene. CDR3 sequence reads: CAIYDSFNEQFF. Written as DNA, the CDR3 is TGCGCCATCTACGACAGTTTCAATGAGCAGTTCTTC.

On this clone: Other DNA sequences in this sample translate to the same CDR3. The gene calls are TRBV7-3 and TRBJ1-1, with D perhaps TRBD1 (6 bases). Trimming pared 2 bases from V and 1 base from J, leaving 8 bases between. The CDR3 is 14 amino acids. Germline-derived CDR1 and CDR2 are SGHTA and FQGTGA. The CDR3 DNA sequence: TGTGCCAGCAGCTTAGGGGGCCCGAACACTGAAGCTTTCTTT. Translating gives CASSLGGPNTEAFF.

The V call is TRBV9, the J call TRBJ1-2, with TRBD1 identical over 10 bases. CDR3 length: 14 amino acids. Germline lookup yields CDR1 SGDLS and CDR2 YYNGEE. Germline trimming cut 3 bases from V and 8 bases from J; bases unmatched to any gene: 7. CDR3 coding DNA: TGTGCCAGCAGCGCGGGACAGGGGAAGGTCGGCTACACCTTC. The encoded protein is CASSAGQGKVGYTF.

The chain couples TRBV11-3 to TRBJ1-1; D possibly corresponds to TRBD1 (5 bases). The germline CDR1 and CDR2 sequences are SGHNT and YENEEA. This CDR3 contains 14 residues. V was shortened by 3 bases and J by 2 bases, with 10 bases between the two germline ends. The CDR3 region has the DNA TGTGCCAGCAGCTTCACAGGACTAAACACTGAAGCTTTCTTT. It codes for CASSFTGLNTEAFF.

This chain links TRBV18 with TRBJ1-1, with D tentatively TRBD1 (6 bases). CDR3 length equals 14 residues. With 2 bases removed from V and 3 bases from J, the gap between germline ends came to 10 bases. In germline, CDR1 is KGHSH, CDR2 LQKENI. The chain's CDR3 is CASSPSTGYTEAFF. Here the CDR3 DNA reads TGTGCCAGCTCACCATCTACAGGGTACACTGAAGCTTTCTTT.

The V and J genes are TRBV19 and TRBJ1-2, with 9 bases identical to TRBD1. There are 12 residues in the CDR3. Germline trimming cut 5 bases from V and 8 bases from J; bases unmatched to any gene: 3. Germline lookup yields CDR1 LNHDA and CDR2 SQIVND (reference sequence). This CDR3 reads CASSGTGLGYTF. CDR3 coding DNA: TGTGCCAGTAGTGGGACAGGGTTAGGCTACACCTTC.

The CDR3 region is CASSQMGQGYGYTF. The DNA of the CDR3 is TGTGCCAGCAGCCAAATGGGACAGGGCTATGGCTACACCTTC. The J gene is TRBJ1-2, the V gene TRBV3-1 (or the pseudogene TRBV3-2); TRBD1 matches at 9 bases. The CDR3 is 14 amino acids. V trimming: 2 bases; J trimming: 4 bases; junction bases outside the gene matches: 2. Germline V gives CDR1 LGHDT, CDR2 YNNKEL (reference sequence).

The V and J genes are TRBV3-1 (or the pseudogene TRBV3-2) and TRBJ2-3; 8 bases map to TRBD1. V shed 0 bases, J shed 6 bases, and the junction held 8 bases outside the gene matches. Germline assignment: CDR1 LGHDT and CDR2 YNNKEL (reference sequence). The length of the CDR3 is 16 residues. The CDR3 loop is CASSQDVRQGWDTQYF. CDR3 coding DNA: TGTGCCAGCAGCCAAGATGTGAGACAGGGGTGGGATACGCAGTATTTT.

This clone has just one count. A junction end diverges from the germline sequence, so it may reflect a read error. V gene TRBV12-3 or TRBV12-4 combines with J gene TRBJ2-5; tentative D call: TRBD2 (5 bases). CDR3 length equals 11 residues. CDR3 amino acids: CASTKGSEHDF. DNA for the CDR3: TGTGCCAGCACTAAAGGGAGCGAGCATGACTTC.

The chain links TRBV5-8 to TRBJ1-5, with D maybe TRBD1 (5 bases). From germline, CDR1 is SGHTS and CDR2 YDEGEE. Deletions cut 4 bases from V and 0 bases from J, with 11 bases between. This CDR3 is built from 15 residues. The CDR3 bases are TGTGCCAGCAGCCAGGGCCTTTATAGCAATCAGCCCCAGCATTTT. Its translation is CASSQGLYSNQPQHF.

This clone was found once. V usage is TRBV6-5 and J usage is TRBJ2-3; tentatively, D is TRBD1 (6 bases). CDR1 and CDR2 (germline): MNHEY, SVGAGI. The V gene lost 7 bases and the J gene lost 2 bases, with 13 bases spanning the gap. The CDR3 has 14 amino acids. Written as DNA, the CDR3 is TGTGCCAGCAACAGGGTGGCCATCACAGATACGCAGTATTTT. It specifies CASNRVAITDTQYF.

The chain uses TRBV5-6 and TRBJ2-7; no definite D call. CDR3 size: 15 residues. CDR1 SGHDT and CDR2 YYEEEE come from the germline V gene. Trimming stripped 0 bases from V and 0 bases from J, with 10 bases between. The CDR3 spells CASSLGQILSYEQYF. The DNA for the CDR3 is TGTGCCAGCAGCTTGGGTCAGATCCTCTCCTACGAGCAGTACTTC.

The chain is built from TRBV4-2 and TRBJ2-1; a possible D gene is TRBD2 (7 bases). The CDR3 is made up of 18 amino acids. CDR1 and CDR2 (germline): LGHNA, YNFKEQ. The ends were cut back, 4 bases at V and 4 bases at J, with 23 bases in the middle. The CDR3 is CASSPGSGGHTGYNEQFF. The CDR3 region has the DNA TGTGCCAGCAGCCCGGGTTCGGGGGGCCATACGGGATACAATGAGCAGTTCTTC.

This clone appeared a few times. This chain links TRBV4-2 with TRBJ1-2; perhaps TRBD1 as D (6 bases). Germline V gene data show CDR1 as LGHNA and CDR2 as YNFKEQ. V was shortened by 2 bases and J by 6 bases, with 13 bases between the two germline ends. This CDR3 is 14 amino acids long. For the CDR3, the DNA is TGTGCCAGCAGCCAATGGACAGCGTGGGATGGCTACACCTTC. It specifies CASSQWTAWDGYTF.

This clone was detected a few times. The V and J genes are TRBV5-1 and TRBJ1-1; 8 bases agree with TRBD1. The CDR3 extends over 16 amino acids. Germline V lookup: CDR1 SGHRS, CDR2 YFSETQ. After removal of 0 bases from V and 0 bases from J, the junction contained 4 bases not matched to a gene. The DNA of the CDR3 is TGCGCCAGCAGCTTGGGGACAGGGCTGATGAACACTGAAGCTTTCTTT. It specifies CASSLGTGLMNTEAFF. Using reference TRBV5-1 and TRBJ1-1 for the parts outside the CDR3, the full variable domain is KAGVTQTPRYLIKTRGQQVTLSCSPISGHRSVSWYQQTPGQGLQFLFEYFSETQRNKGNFPGRFSGRQFSNSRSEMNVSTLELGDSALYLCASSLGTGLMNTEAFFGQGTRLTVV.

The chain carries TRBV20-1 and TRBJ2-3; D is ambiguous. Trimming left V 3 bases short and J 3 bases short, with 10 bases between. Germline V gives CDR1 DFQATT, CDR2 SNEGSKA (reference sequence). This CDR3 is built from 13 residues. CDR3 region: CSASWQVTDTQYF. CDR3 DNA: TGCAGTGCTAGTTGGCAGGTTACAGATACGCAGTATTTT.

Only a few counts were recorded for this clone. This rearrangement joins TRBV5-1 to TRBJ2-7; no clear D gene. This CDR3 has 14 residues. CDR1 is SGHRS and CDR2 is YFSETQ in the germline V gene. V lost 0 bases and J 4 bases, leaving 11 bases between the germline ends. CDR3 loop: CASSLDYTAYEQYF. The CDR3 nucleotides are TGCGCCAGCAGCTTGGACTATACCGCATACGAGCAGTACTTC.

The rearrangement uses TRBV5-1 and TRBJ2-3, with TRBD2 matching 10 bases. Germline trimming cut 7 bases from V and 2 bases from J; bases unmatched to any gene: 4. This CDR3 is built from 14 residues. The germline V gene has CDR1 SGHRS and CDR2 YFSETQ. In nucleotides, the CDR3 is TGCGCCAGCGGCGGGACTAGCGTCACAGATACGCAGTATTTT. The encoded protein is CASGGTSVTDTQYF. Variable domain in full (rest from reference TRBV5-1 and TRBJ2-3): KAGVTQTPRYLIKTRGQQVTLSCSPISGHRSVSWYQQTPGQGLQFLFEYFSETQRNKGNFPGRFSGRQFSNSRSEMNVSTLELGDSALYLCASGGTSVTDTQYFGPGTRLTVL.